A single sample is the source of the 32 T cell receptor beta chains below, sequenced in a study of cytomegalovirus exposure and HLA in healthy donors. Sequencing used immunoSEQ multiplex PCR; TCRdb keeps in-frame clones, though not all of them. The sample has about 74,000 clones, roughly 94% seen once; the top ten hold 1.5% to 2%. The sequenced material came from PBMCs. These TCRs come from a woman younger than 35 in good health and CMV-seropositive.

The CDR3 nucleotides are TGTGCCAGCAGCTTGATCGGGGGGAACACCGGGGAGCTGTTTTTT. Its protein product is CASSLIGGNTGELFF. V usage is TRBV5-6 and J usage is TRBJ2-2; weak D call: TRBD2 (6 bases). CDR3 length: 15 residues. Trimming took off 1 base at V and 1 base at J, with 8 bases between the two ends. Germline CDR1 SGHDT, CDR2 YYEEEE. Full variable domain (rest looked up from reference TRBV5-6 and TRBJ2-2): DAGVTQSPTHLIKTRGQQVTLRCSPKSGHDTVSWYQQALGQGPQFIFQYYEEEERQRGNFPDRFSGHQFPNYSSELNVNALLLGDSALYLCASSLIGGNTGELFFGEGSRLTVL.

The rearrangement joins TRBV7-9 to TRBJ2-1, with 11 bases fitting TRBD2. Germline CDR1 is SEHNR and CDR2 is FQNEAQ (reference sequence). V trimming: 4 bases; J trimming: 4 bases; junction bases outside the gene matches: 6. CDR3 size: 16 residues. The CDR3 loop reads CASSSGLAEPYNEQFF. DNA of the CDR3: TGTGCCAGCAGCTCGGGACTAGCGGAGCCTTACAATGAGCAGTTCTTC.

The rearrangement uses TRBV19 and TRBJ2-1, with 8 bases aligning to TRBD2. This CDR3 contains 15 residues. CDR1 and CDR2 from the germline V gene are LNHDA and SQIVND (reference sequence). The V segment lost 2 bases and the J segment 6 bases; nucleotides outside the gene matches: 6. CDR3 bases: TGTGCCAGTAGTATACGACTAGCGCCCTCCAATGAGCAGTTCTTC. It translates to CASSIRLAPSNEQFF.

The chain links TRBV6-1 to TRBJ2-3, with 12 bases that match TRBD2. The CDR3 is 17 amino acids. Germline CDR1 MNHNS, CDR2 SASEGT. V trimming: 2 bases; J trimming: 5 bases; junction bases outside the gene matches: 8. CDR3 bases: TGTGCCAGCAGTGAACGAATACTAGCGGGAGGAGGAGATACGCAGTATTTT. Translating it yields CASSERILAGGGDTQYF.

This sequence joins TRBV6-1 and TRBJ1-5; tentative D call: TRBD1 (5 bases). The CDR3 consists of 15 residues. The V gene's germline CDR1 is MNHNS and CDR2 SASEGT. Deletions cut 0 bases from V and 4 bases from J, with 10 bases between. CDR3 protein: CASSEAGGTNQPQHF. DNA for the CDR3: TGTGCCAGCAGTGAAGCGGGGGGTACGAATCAGCCCCAGCATTTT.

V and J are TRBV19 and TRBJ2-3; D might be TRBD2 (6 bases). Per the germline V gene, CDR1 is LNHDA and CDR2 is SQIVND (reference sequence). Trimming took off 0 bases at V and 2 bases at J, with 15 bases between the two ends. The CDR3 spans 17 residues. The CDR3 DNA sequence: TGTGCCAGTAGTATAGATTCCCCGGGAGCGATCACAGATACGCAGTATTTT. Translation: CASSIDSPGAITDTQYF.

The chain uses TRBV6-5 and TRBJ2-3; 8 nucleotides line up with TRBD2. Germline assignment: CDR1 MNHEY and CDR2 SVGAGI. CDR3 length equals 13 residues. Trimming removed 6 bases from V and 3 bases from J; junction bases left unmatched: 2. CDR3 DNA sequence: TGTGCCAGCAGCTTAGCGGGAACAGATACGCAGTATTTT. The encoded protein is CASSLAGTDTQYF.

The V and J genes are TRBV7-8 and TRBJ1-5; a weak D match, TRBD1 (6 bases). V gave up 0 bases and J gave up 4 bases, with 16 bases separating them. The CDR3 spans 17 residues. From germline, CDR1 is SGHVS and CDR2 FQNEAQ. CDR3 protein: CASSLARSGVGNQPQHF. In nucleotides, the CDR3 is TGTGCCAGCAGCTTAGCGCGCTCAGGGGTAGGTAATCAGCCCCAGCATTTT.

The chain recombines TRBV20-1 with TRBJ2-5; a possible D gene is TRBD2 (5 bases). The germline CDR1 and CDR2 sequences are DFQATT and SNEGSKA (reference sequence). CDR3 size: 10 residues. Trimming shortened V by 4 bases and J by 13 bases, and 13 bases separated the two germline ends. This chain's CDR3 is CSAKDSQVYF. Here the CDR3 DNA reads TGCAGTGCTAAGGACTCCCAGGTGTACTTC.

V is TRBV19 and J is TRBJ2-3; TRBD2 aligns across 12 bases. J was trimmed by 2 bases and V by 0 bases; bases with no gene match: 3. The V gene's germline CDR1 is LNHDA and CDR2 SQIVND (reference sequence). This CDR3 comprises 17 residues. The CDR3 loop is CASSIDLAGGITDTQYF. CDR3 DNA sequence: TGTGCCAGTAGTATAGATCTAGCGGGAGGGATCACAGATACGCAGTATTTT.

The V and J genes are TRBV6-5 and TRBJ1-5; D is possibly TRBD1 (5 bases). V dropped 5 bases and J dropped 1 base, with 12 bases sitting between them. The CDR3 is 15 amino acids. Germline-derived CDR1 and CDR2 are MNHEY and SVGAGI. CDR3 residues: CASSSYRGSNQPQHF. In nucleotides, the CDR3 is TGTGCCAGCAGTAGCTACCGGGGGAGCAATCAGCCCCAGCATTTT.

The V call is TRBV19, the J call TRBJ2-3; D call uncertain. Germline lookup yields CDR1 LNHDA and CDR2 SQIVND (reference sequence). CDR3 length: 14 amino acids. The ends were cut back, 7 bases at V and 1 base at J, with 12 bases in the middle. The CDR3 DNA reads as TGTGCCAGTACCCCGCTGGCAGGCACAGATACGCAGTATTTT. Translation gives CASTPLAGTDTQYF. The whole variable domain, remainder taken from reference TRBV19 and TRBJ2-3, is DGGITQSPKYLFRKEGQNVTLSCEQNLNHDAMYWYRQDPGQGLRLIYYSQIVNDFQKGDIAEGYSVSREKKESFPLTVTSAQKNPTAFYLCASTPLAGTDTQYFGPGTRLTVL.

The chain's CDR3 is CASSPRLRNSNQPQHF. CDR3 sequence (DNA): TGTGCCAGCAGCCCGCGACTGAGGAATAGCAATCAGCCCCAGCATTTT. This chain uses TRBV7-8 with TRBJ1-5; D uncertain. The CDR3 length is 16 residues. Trimming removed 5 bases from V and 0 bases from J, with 14 bases in between. The germline V gene encodes CDR1 SGHVS and CDR2 FQNEAQ.

The rearrangement uses TRBV9 and TRBJ1-2, with 7 bases aligning to TRBD1. Germline assignment: CDR1 SGDLS and CDR2 YYNGEE. The CDR3 loop spans 14 amino acids. V lost 6 bases to trimming and J lost 3 bases; unmatched junction nucleotides: 8. Here the CDR3 reads CASTRDSSYYGYTF. DNA for the CDR3: TGTGCCAGCACCCGGGACAGCTCCTACTATGGCTACACCTTC.

This chain links TRBV18 with TRBJ1-5; TRBD1 might be the D (5 bases). Germline loops: CDR1 KGHSH, CDR2 LQKENI. The CDR3 length is 14 residues. V was trimmed by 6 bases and J by 4 bases, leaving 13 bases between them. In DNA form, the CDR3 reads TGTGCCAGCTCGGGAGGACACCTTAATCAGCCCCAGCATTTT. Its protein is CASSGGHLNQPQHF.

The genes are TRBV4-2 and TRBJ1-2; D is uncertain. CDR1 is LGHNA, CDR2 YNFKEQ, per germline. V was shortened by 4 bases and J by 5 bases, with 14 bases between the two germline ends. CDR3 length: 14 residues. Here the CDR3 reads CASSRIPPGYGYTF. CDR3 DNA: TGTGCCAGCAGCCGAATTCCTCCGGGTTATGGCTACACCTTC.

The rearrangement uses TRBV19 and TRBJ2-7; D is ambiguous. CDR1 and CDR2 (germline): LNHDA, SQIVND (reference sequence). V was pared by 6 bases and J by 0 bases, with 12 bases between. The CDR3 is 14 residues long. The CDR3, as DNA: TGTGCCAGTAGCCCCCTTCGCGACTCCTACGAGCAGTACTTC. Protein: CASSPLRDSYEQYF.

This chain connects TRBV21-1 to TRBJ2-7; the D call in the table, TRBD1, was not verified against the DNA. TRBV21-1 is a documented pseudogene. The CDR3 has 14 residues. This chain's CDR3 is CASSKAGGSYEQYF. In DNA, the CDR3 is TGTGCCAGCAGCAAAGCAGGGGGCTCCTACGAGCAGTACTTC.

Only a few counts were recorded for this clone. The V gene is TRBV2, the J gene TRBJ1-4, with TRBD1 matching 7 bases. Trimming took 3 bases from V and 3 from J; bases not matched to a gene: 4. This CDR3 is 15 amino acids long. The V gene's germline CDR1 is SNHLY and CDR2 FYNNEI. CDR3 bases: TGTGCCAGCAGTGACACAGGGGTCCCTAATGAAAAACTGTTTTTT. It yields the protein CASSDTGVPNEKLFF.

The rearrangement uses TRBV19 and TRBJ2-1; 8 positions match TRBD1. With V trimmed by 3 bases and J by 8 bases, 12 bases remained unmatched. Per germline, CDR1 LNHDA and CDR2 SQIVND (reference sequence). The CDR3 runs to 16 residues. The CDR3 nucleotides are TGTGCCAGTAGTATTCTGAGGCCAGGGGGCTTGGATGAGCAGTTCTTC. This sequence encodes CASSILRPGGLDEQFF.

The V and J genes are TRBV27 and TRBJ2-7, with TRBD1 identical over 9 bases. The CDR3 has 14 residues. Trimming cost V 5 bases and J 3 bases; bases outside gene matches: 5. CDR1 is MNHEY, CDR2 SMNVEV, per germline (reference sequence). For the CDR3, the DNA is TGTGCCAGCAGTCCGGGGACAGGGATCTACGAGCAGTACTTC. This translates into CASSPGTGIYEQYF.

This rearrangement joins TRBV7-9 to TRBJ2-7; D not resolved. Germline V gives CDR1 SEHNR, CDR2 FQNEAQ (reference sequence). The CDR3 loop spans 14 amino acids. The V gene lost 2 bases and the J gene lost 0 bases, with 8 bases spanning the gap. The CDR3: CASSLQADSYEQYF. CDR3 coding DNA: TGTGCCAGCAGCTTACAGGCAGACTCCTACGAGCAGTACTTC.

This clone was seen a few times. The chain has TRBV2 and TRBJ2-4, with D perhaps TRBD1 (6 bases). V was clipped by 11 bases and J by 4 bases, with 12 bases between them. This CDR3 comprises 12 residues. CDR1 is SNHLY, CDR2 FYNNEI, per germline. CDR3 bases: TGTGCCGGTACAGGGTTAAAAAACATTCAGTACTTC. Translating it yields CAGTGLKNIQYF.

A few counts support this clone. As DNA, the CDR3 is TGTGCCAGCAGCTTAAGGGGGCAACAAGGCTACACCTTC. Translation gives CASSLRGQQGYTF. The J gene is TRBJ1-2, the V gene TRBV7-2, with 7 bases matching TRBD1. The CDR3 spans 13 residues. In germline, CDR1 is SGHTA, CDR2 FQGNSA. V was clipped by 2 bases and J by 8 bases; unmatched bases: 5.

The rearrangement links TRBV7-2 to TRBJ2-5; the D gene is possibly TRBD1 (5 bases). The V end was cut by 2 bases, the J end by 2 bases, with 9 bases between. Germline CDR1 SGHTA, CDR2 FQGNSA. The CDR3 has 14 residues. CDR3 sequence: CASSLQGLQETQYF. Written as DNA, the CDR3 is TGTGCCAGCAGCTTACAGGGCTTACAAGAGACCCAGTACTTC. Full variable domain (missing parts from reference TRBV7-2 and TRBJ2-5): GAGVSQSPSNKVTEKGKDVELRCDPISGHTALYWYRQSLGQGLEFLIYFQGNSAPDKSGLPSDRFSAERTGGSVSTLTIQRTQQEDSAVYLCASSLQGLQETQYFGPGTRLLVL.

V gene TRBV19 combines with J gene TRBJ2-7; D ambiguous. CDR1 LNHDA and CDR2 SQIVND come from the germline V gene (reference sequence). The CDR3 has 14 residues. Trimming stripped 3 bases from V and 3 bases from J, with 12 bases between. CDR3 in DNA: TGTGCCAGTAGTATCTCGGCAGCGTTCTACGAGCAGTACTTC. Translation gives CASSISAAFYEQYF.

The chain joins TRBV27 to TRBJ2-7; D call uncertain. CDR1 and CDR2 (germline): MNHEY, SMNVEV (reference sequence). This CDR3 spans 15 amino acids. V dropped 3 bases and J dropped 0 bases, with 12 bases sitting between them. CDR3 loop: CASSLRQVSSYEQYF. The CDR3 DNA reads as TGTGCCAGCAGTTTGCGTCAGGTCTCCTCCTACGAGCAGTACTTC.

V is TRBV27 and J is TRBJ2-7; D remains ambiguous. Germline CDR1 reads MNHEY; CDR2 reads SMNVEV (reference sequence). CDR3 length: 14 amino acids. Trimming removed 0 bases from V and 3 bases from J, with 9 bases in between. CDR3 nucleotides: TGTGCCAGCAGTTTATCAAGTGGGCGCTACGAGCAGTACTTC. This codes for CASSLSSGRYEQYF.

The rearrangement uses TRBV4-2 and TRBJ2-1; 9 nucleotides line up with TRBD2. CDR1 is LGHNA and CDR2 is YNFKEQ in the germline V gene. CDR3 length: 15 residues. Trimming took 4 bases from V and 4 from J; bases not matched to a gene: 5. CDR3: CASSPTSGVYNEQFF. The CDR3 DNA follows: TGTGCCAGCAGCCCGACTAGCGGAGTTTACAATGAGCAGTTCTTC.

V gene TRBV10-3 combines with J gene TRBJ2-7; the D is unclear. Trimming left V 7 bases short and J 0 bases short, with 13 bases between. The germline V gene has CDR1 ENHRY and CDR2 SYGVKD. The CDR3 consists of 14 residues. The CDR3 here is CAITGDFNSYEQYF. The CDR3 coding sequence is TGTGCCATCACCGGAGACTTCAACTCCTACGAGCAGTACTTC.

This clone is a singleton in its sample. J is TRBJ2-7 and V is TRBV14, with 9 nucleotides matching TRBD2. The CDR3 covers 15 residues. V shed 6 bases and J 7 bases; nucleotides not matched to a gene: 13. Looked up from germline, CDR1 is SGHDN and CDR2 is FVKESK. In DNA form, the CDR3 reads TGTGCCAGCAGTCAAAGCGGGAGGTTTCTCTATGAGCAGTACTTC. Amino acid sequence: CASSQSGRFLYEQYF.

Only one count was recorded for this clone. This sequence joins TRBV7-2 and TRBJ2-5; 7 nucleotides agree with TRBD1. The CDR3 covers 17 residues. The trim removed 5 bases at V and 4 bases at J, leaving 16 bases unmatched. CDR1 SGHTA and CDR2 FQGNSA come from the germline V gene. CDR3 in DNA: TGTGCCAGCAGCCGGTTCTCCATTGACAGGGCTCCAGAGACCCAGTACTTC. Encoded protein: CASSRFSIDRAPETQYF.